This T cell receptor beta chain was identified during a study of T cells in Graves' hyperthyroidism and ophthalmopathy. Newly diagnosed hyperthyroidism patients aged 18 to 65 years had disease lasting under 2 months. Lactation, pregnancy, other autoimmune disease or uncontrolled infection excluded patients. Notes on the study in general: Ophthalmopathy cases were set apart from stable hyperthyroidism by a 13 V-J model.

In its sample, this clonotype was seen many times. The antigen remains undetermined. The CDR3 contains 17 residues. In germline, CDR1 is MNHNS, CDR2 SASEGT. Between the trimmed V and J ends, which lost 5 bases and 1 base, there was a span of 20 bases. The source material, RNA transcripts, was used to amplify TCR beta CDR3 regions. Researchers ran a first-round RT-PCR on the TCR CDR3 using the HTBI primer set. Each CDR3 protein is one row after TCRdb ran MiXCR on the multiplex PCR reads. In the table there are approximately 260,000 distinct CDR3 sequences, nearly 15% of which are singletons. Sequences were obtained from blood. The chain is built from TRBV6-1 and TRBJ1-1, with D possibly TRBD1 on 6 matching bases. The receptor's source is a woman between 50 and 59 years old with Graves' hyperthyroidism that later progressed to Graves' ophthalmopathy. In DNA, the CDR3 is TGTGCCAGCAGTTTCCCCGTACAGGGCCGCTCGAACACTGAAGCTTTCTTT. It is translated as CASSFPVQGRSNTEAFF.